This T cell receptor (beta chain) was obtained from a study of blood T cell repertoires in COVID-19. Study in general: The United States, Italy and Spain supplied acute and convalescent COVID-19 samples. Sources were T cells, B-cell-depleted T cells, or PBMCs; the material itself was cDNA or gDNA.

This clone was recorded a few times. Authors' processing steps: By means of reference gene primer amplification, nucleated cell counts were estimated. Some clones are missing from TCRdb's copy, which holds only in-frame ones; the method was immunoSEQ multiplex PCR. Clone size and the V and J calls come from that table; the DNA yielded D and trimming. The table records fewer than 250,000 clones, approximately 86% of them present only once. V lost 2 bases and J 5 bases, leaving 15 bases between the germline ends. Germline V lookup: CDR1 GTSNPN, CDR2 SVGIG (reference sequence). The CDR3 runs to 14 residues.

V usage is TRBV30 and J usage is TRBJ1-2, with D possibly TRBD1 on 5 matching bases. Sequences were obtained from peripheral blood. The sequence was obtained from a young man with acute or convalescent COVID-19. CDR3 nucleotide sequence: TGTGCCTGGAGTTCTCAGGGAATCTCTTATGGCTACACCTTC. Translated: CAWSSQGISYGYTF.